These T cell receptor beta chains were read from a single sample in a study of chemoradiotherapy in HPV16-positive cancers. The assay was immunoSEQ multiplex PCR, and TCRdb's table has in-frame clones only and misses some. The sample carries 3,000 to 4,000 clones, 92% recorded once. Sample: tumor tissue, taken from a patient who underwent chemoradiotherapy. The receptor source for this set is a human donor with HPV-associated anogenital cancer. Each CDR3 is given with its conserved first and last residue. The D gene is left open where the match is weak. Size is omitted from some rows. Given values are once, few, many or a class for expanded clones.

d_call: .; v_call: TRBV5-1; clone_size: .; j_call: TRBJ1-1; cdr3_nt: TGCGCCAGCAGTTTGACAAGAGGGGACACTGAAGCTTTCTTT; cdr3_aa: CASSLTRGDTEAFF
d_call: .; v_call: TRBV11-2; clone_size: few; j_call: TRBJ1-3; cdr3_nt: TGTGCCAGCAGCTTAGAGGTACAACTTGGAAACACCATATATTTT; cdr3_aa: CASSLEVQLGNTIYF
d_call: .; v_call: TRBV4-2; clone_size: .; j_call: TRBJ2-3; cdr3_nt: TGTGCCAGCAGCCTACAGTCTAATACGCAGTATTTT; cdr3_aa: CASSLQSNTQYF
d_call: .; v_call: TRBV19; clone_size: .; j_call: TRBJ1-4; cdr3_nt: TGTGCCACCTCGGGAGGGTGGGAGGATGAAAAACTGTTTTTT; cdr3_aa: CATSGGWEDEKLFF
d_call: TRBD2; v_call: TRBV28; clone_size: .; j_call: TRBJ2-2; cdr3_nt: TGTGCCAGCAGTCGCGGGGGGCACACCGGGGAGCTGTTTTTT; cdr3_aa: CASSRGGHTGELFF
d_call: TRBD1; v_call: TRBV4-2; clone_size: .; j_call: TRBJ1-4; cdr3_nt: TGTGCCAGCAGCCAAGAGACAGGGGGCGGTTTCGAAAAACTGTTTTTT; cdr3_aa: CASSQETGGGFEKLFF
d_call: TRBD1; v_call: TRBV2; clone_size: .; j_call: TRBJ1-5; cdr3_nt: TGTGCCAGCGGACCGCCCACAGGGGGCTTGTTTCAGCCCCAGCATTTT; cdr3_aa: CASGPPTGGLFQPQHF
d_call: TRBD1; v_call: TRBV19; clone_size: .; j_call: TRBJ2-1; cdr3_nt: TGTGCCAGTAGTACCGGTTGGGACAGGGATGGCTACAATGAGCAGTTCTTC; cdr3_aa: CASSTGWDRDGYNEQFF
d_call: .; v_call: TRBV30; clone_size: .; j_call: TRBJ1-5; cdr3_nt: TGTGCCTGGAGTGTACTAGGAAGATCATATCAGCCCCAGCATTTT; cdr3_aa: CAWSVLGRSYQPQHF
d_call: .; v_call: TRBV6-1; clone_size: .; j_call: TRBJ2-3; cdr3_nt: TGTGCCAGCAGTTTGACTAGTACAGTTTTATCGTTTCAGTATTTT; cdr3_aa: CASSLTSTVLSFQYF
d_call: .; v_call: TRBV4-1; clone_size: .; j_call: TRBJ2-1; cdr3_nt: TGCGCCAGCAGCCGCCAAATTTCCTACAATGAGCAGTTCTTC; cdr3_aa: CASSRQISYNEQFF
d_call: .; v_call: TRBV5-6; clone_size: .; j_call: TRBJ1-1; cdr3_nt: TGTGCCAGCAGCGGTATCATGAACACTGAAGCTTTCTTT; cdr3_aa: CASSGIMNTEAFF
d_call: TRBD1; v_call: TRBV10-3; clone_size: once; j_call: TRBJ2-6; cdr3_nt: TGTGCCATCAGTGAAGGTATAGGGACAGGGGTTGGGGCCAACGTCCTGACTTTC; cdr3_aa: CAISEGIGTGVGANVLTF
d_call: .; v_call: TRBV25-1; clone_size: .; j_call: TRBJ2-4; cdr3_nt: TGTGCCAGCAGTGACGGGGGCGCGGACATTCAGTACTTC; cdr3_aa: CASSDGGADIQYF
d_call: TRBD1; v_call: TRBV28; clone_size: .; j_call: TRBJ2-5; cdr3_nt: TGTGCCAGCAGTGCGAGGGGACAGGTCCAAGAGACCCAGTACTTC; cdr3_aa: CASSARGQVQETQYF
d_call: .; v_call: TRBV27; clone_size: few; j_call: TRBJ2-5; cdr3_nt: TGTGCCAGCAGTCCAGGACAGTACCAAGAGACCCAGTACTTC; cdr3_aa: CASSPGQYQETQYF
d_call: TRBD2; v_call: TRBV19; clone_size: .; j_call: TRBJ2-5; cdr3_nt: TGTGCCAGTAGTATTGTAGCGGGGGGATTTGAGACCCAGTACTTC; cdr3_aa: CASSIVAGGFETQYF
d_call: TRBD2; v_call: TRBV4-1; clone_size: once; j_call: TRBJ2-3; cdr3_nt: TGCGCCAGCAGCCAAGAGGGACTAGCGGGAGGAAGCACAGATACGCAGTATTTT; cdr3_aa: CASSQEGLAGGSTDTQYF
d_call: TRBD1; v_call: TRBV29-1; clone_size: few; j_call: TRBJ1-2; cdr3_nt: TGCAGCGTTGATACGACAGGGGGCGGGTATGGCTACACCTTC; cdr3_aa: CSVDTTGGGYGYTF
d_call: .; v_call: TRBV6-6; clone_size: .; j_call: TRBJ2-1; cdr3_nt: TGTGCCAGCGCCGACGGAGAGTTCAATGAGCAGTTCTTC; cdr3_aa: CASADGEFNEQFF
d_call: .; v_call: TRBV7-9; clone_size: .; j_call: TRBJ2-5; cdr3_nt: TGTGCCAGCAGCTTAATGCAGGAGCAAGAGACCCAGTACTTC; cdr3_aa: CASSLMQEQETQYF
d_call: .; v_call: TRBV19; clone_size: .; j_call: TRBJ2-5; cdr3_nt: TGTGCCAGTAGTGACGACTTCCAAGAGACCCAGTACTTC; cdr3_aa: CASSDDFQETQYF
d_call: .; v_call: TRBV5-1; clone_size: .; j_call: TRBJ1-2; cdr3_nt: TGCGCCAGCAGCTCCGGGACGCTCTACGAACTTTATGGCTACACCTTC; cdr3_aa: CASSSGTLYELYGYTF
d_call: TRBD2; v_call: TRBV7-2; clone_size: once; j_call: TRBJ2-1; cdr3_nt: TGTGCCAGCAGCTTGCGGGGGGGCTCCTACAATGAGCAGTTCTTC; cdr3_aa: CASSLRGGSYNEQFF
d_call: .; v_call: TRBV4-3; clone_size: .; j_call: TRBJ1-1; cdr3_nt: TGCGCCAGCAGCCAAAGATGGGCTGTCAACACTGAAGCTTTCTTT; cdr3_aa: CASSQRWAVNTEAFF
d_call: .; v_call: TRBV18; clone_size: .; j_call: TRBJ1-4; cdr3_nt: TGTGCCAGCTCCCTCCCGGTGGGGGTTTGGAAACTGTTTTTT; cdr3_aa: CASSLPVGVWKLFF
d_call: .; v_call: TRBV27; clone_size: .; j_call: TRBJ2-4; cdr3_nt: TGTGCCAGCAGACCTGTAGCCAAAAACATTCAGTACTTC; cdr3_aa: CASRPVAKNIQYF
d_call: .; v_call: TRBV9; clone_size: once; j_call: TRBJ1-1; cdr3_nt: TGTGCCAGCAGCGCTGACACTGCCTCAACTGAAGCTTTCTTT; cdr3_aa: CASSADTASTEAFF
d_call: .; v_call: TRBV5-6; clone_size: .; j_call: TRBJ1-1; cdr3_nt: TGTGCCAGCAGCTTGGGCGGAGGGTTGGTGAACACTGGAGCTTTCTTT; cdr3_aa: CASSLGGGLVNTGAFF
d_call: .; v_call: TRBV7-2; clone_size: .; j_call: TRBJ2-1; cdr3_nt: TGTGCCAGTCACGACTTCCGGGATGAGCAGTTCTTC; cdr3_aa: CASHDFRDEQFF
d_call: .; v_call: TRBV13; clone_size: .; j_call: TRBJ1-2; cdr3_nt: TGTGCCAGCAGCCGTTACGATGCGGGCTATGGCTACACCTTC; cdr3_aa: CASSRYDAGYGYTF